Listed here are 18 T cell receptor beta chains from one sample, sequenced in a study of blood T cell repertoires in COVID-19. The table came from immunoSEQ multiplex PCR; TCRdb's copy has only in-frame clones and leaves some out. This table holds a few hundred thousand clones, roughly 90% found once. The sequencing sample was made of peripheral blood. These receptors were taken from a man between 18 and 29 years old with active or convalescent COVID-19.

The chain has TRBV18 and TRBJ1-5; D gene ambiguous. The V and J ends lost 2 bases and 9 bases respectively, with 8 bases between them. CDR3 length: 12 residues. Germline V lookup: CDR1 KGHSH, CDR2 LQKENI. This CDR3 reads CASSPDESPQHF. The CDR3 nucleotides read TGTGCCAGCTCACCAGATGAGTCGCCCCAGCATTTT. The full variable domain, completed using reference TRBV18 and TRBJ1-5, is NAGVMQNPRHLVRRRGQEARLRCSPMKGHSHVYWYRQLPEEGLKFMVYLQKENIIDESGMPKERFSAEFPKEGPSILRIQQVVRGDSAAYFCASSPDESPQHFGDGTRLSIL.

Notes on this clone: This sample also contains other DNA sequences that code for the same CDR3. The chain employs TRBV2 and TRBJ1-1, with TRBD1 as a possible D gene (6 bases). The germline V gene has CDR1 SNHLY and CDR2 FYNNEI. Deletions cut 8 bases from V and 5 bases from J, with 15 bases between. The CDR3 runs to 13 residues. CDR3 residues: CASGGGRSTEAFF. CDR3 nucleotide sequence: TGTGCCAGCGGGGGGGGGCGGTCGACTGAAGCTTTCTTT.

This chain connects TRBV6-6 to TRBJ1-2; TRBD1 matches at 8 bases. The CDR3 sequence is 15 residues long. The V gene's germline CDR1 is MNHNY and CDR2 SVGAGI (reference sequence). The trim removed 4 bases at V and 5 bases at J, leaving 9 bases unmatched. The CDR3 sequence is CASSSTGTGVYGYTF. DNA for the CDR3: TGTGCCAGCAGTTCGACCGGGACAGGTGTTTATGGCTACACCTTC.

The count of this clone is one. The gene calls are TRBV19 and TRBJ2-1; a weak D match, TRBD2 (5 bases). CDR3 length: 15 residues. V lost 3 bases and J lost 1, with 10 bases in between. Looked up from germline, CDR1 is LNHDA and CDR2 is SQIVND (reference sequence). CDR3 DNA sequence: TGTGCCAGTAGTATGCGGGCAGAATCCTACAATGAGCAGTTCTTC. Its translation is CASSMRAESYNEQFF.

This sequence joins TRBV19 and TRBJ2-2, with TRBD2 as a possible D gene (7 bases). The CDR3 is made up of 18 amino acids. Germline loops: CDR1 LNHDA, CDR2 SQIVND (reference sequence). V lost 1 base and J lost 6, with 21 bases in between. The CDR3 spells CASSIGRGGPDFPGELFF. Written as DNA, the CDR3 is TGTGCCAGTAGTATAGGGAGGGGGGGCCCCGATTTCCCCGGGGAGCTGTTTTTT. Full variable domain (remainder filled in from reference TRBV19 and TRBJ2-2): DGGITQSPKYLFRKEGQNVTLSCEQNLNHDAMYWYRQDPGQGLRLIYYSQIVNDFQKGDIAEGYSVSREKKESFPLTVTSAQKNPTAFYLCASSIGRGGPDFPGELFFGEGSRLTVL.

The chain uses TRBV27 and TRBJ2-7; 9 nucleotides agree with TRBD2. The J segment lost 7 bases and the V segment lost 5 bases, leaving 9 bases of the junction unmatched. The CDR3 spans 14 residues. CDR1 is MNHEY, CDR2 SMNVEV, per germline (reference sequence). CDR3 residues: CASSQGLASWEQYF. The CDR3 DNA reads TGTGCCAGCAGTCAGGGACTAGCTTCGTGGGAGCAGTACTTC.

The rearrangement joins TRBV10-3 to TRBJ2-7; the D gene is possibly TRBD2 (6 bases). The CDR3 has 15 amino acids. Per germline, CDR1 ENHRY and CDR2 SYGVKD. V lost 0 bases and J 1 base, leaving 10 bases between the germline ends. CDR3 loop: CAISESAGTSYEQYF. Here the CDR3 DNA reads TGTGCCATCAGTGAGTCGGCGGGGACTTCCTACGAGCAGTACTTC.

The gene calls are TRBV4-2 and TRBJ1-2; tentatively, D is TRBD1 (6 bases). The germline V gene encodes CDR1 LGHNA and CDR2 YNFKEQ. V shed 4 bases and J shed 2 bases, with 8 bases lying between them. The CDR3 totals 13 residues. The CDR3 sequence is CASSPQGNYGYTF. The CDR3 DNA sequence: TGTGCCAGCAGCCCCCAGGGGAACTATGGCTACACCTTC.

This chain connects TRBV10-1 to TRBJ1-1, with TRBD1 matching over 8 bases. This CDR3 contains 12 residues. After removal of 5 bases from V and 6 bases from J, the junction contained 2 bases not matched to a gene. Germline V gene sequence: CDR1 WNHNN, CDR2 SYGVQD (reference sequence). The CDR3: CASSPGGSEAFF. Here the CDR3 DNA reads TGCGCCAGCAGTCCAGGGGGCTCTGAAGCTTTCTTT.

The chain is built from TRBV5-1 and TRBJ1-4, with D unclear. Looked up from germline, CDR1 is SGHRS and CDR2 is YFSETQ. V lost 0 bases to trimming and J lost 7 bases, with 13 bases between them. CDR3 length equals 15 residues. DNA for the CDR3: TGCGCCAGCAGCTTGGGCTCCTCTAGAGGTGAAAAACTGTTTTTT. This codes for CASSLGSSRGEKLFF.

This chain connects TRBV11-2 to TRBJ2-7, with 9 bases lining up with TRBD1. The CDR3 spans 13 residues. CDR1 and CDR2 (germline): SGHAT, FQNNGV. Trimming at V came to 8 bases and at J to 6 bases, leaving 8 bases not matched to a gene. The CDR3 reads CASYGTGFGEQYF. CDR3 coding DNA: TGTGCCAGCTACGGGACAGGGTTTGGCGAGCAGTACTTC.

The chain links TRBV24-1 to TRBJ1-4, with TRBD1 identical over 8 bases. The V gene end was trimmed by 5 bases and the J gene end by 5 bases; junction bases not matched to a gene: 15. There are 18 residues in the CDR3. Germline V gene sequence: CDR1 KGHDR, CDR2 SFDVKD. The DNA for the CDR3 is TGTGCCACCAGTGTTACATCCCCGTCGGGACAGGAAAATGAAAAACTGTTTTTT. Translated: CATSVTSPSGQENEKLFF.

The chain combines TRBV6-6 with TRBJ1-1; tentatively, D is TRBD1 (6 bases). Germline V gives CDR1 MNHNY, CDR2 SVGAGI (reference sequence). V dropped 7 bases and J dropped 8 bases, with 14 bases sitting between them. The CDR3 consists of 12 residues. CDR3 loop: CASIQGNLEAFF. The CDR3 nucleotides are TGTGCCAGCATACAGGGTAACCTAGAAGCTTTCTTT.

This clone occurred once. The J gene is TRBJ2-7, the V gene TRBV15, with 10 nucleotides matching TRBD2. The germline V gene has CDR1 LNHNV and CDR2 YYDKDF (reference sequence). Trimming cost V 0 bases and J 3 bases; bases outside gene matches: 8. This CDR3 has 17 amino acids. The CDR3 loop is CATSRDHSSGGNYEQYF. CDR3 coding DNA: TGTGCCACCAGCAGAGATCATAGTAGCGGGGGGAACTACGAGCAGTACTTC.

The DNA of the CDR3 is TGTGCCAGCTCGCCTACAGGGGACGCCTACAATGAGCAGTTCTTC. This sequence encodes CASSPTGDAYNEQFF. The chain employs TRBV18 and TRBJ2-1, with 7 bases aligning to TRBD1. V lost 6 bases to trimming and J lost 2 bases; unmatched junction nucleotides: 7. Germline CDR1 and CDR2: KGHSH and LQKENI. This CDR3 comprises 15 residues.

This chain links TRBV7-7 with TRBJ2-3, with D possibly TRBD1 on 6 matching bases. The CDR3 consists of 15 residues. The germline V gene has CDR1 SSHAT and CDR2 FNYEAQ (reference sequence). Trimming pared 4 bases from V and 5 bases from J, leaving 16 bases between. The DNA for the CDR3 is TGTGCCAGCAGCTCTAGTCCTGGGGGCGGAGATACGCAGTATTTT. Protein product: CASSSSPGGGDTQYF. Drawing the rest from reference TRBV7-7 and TRBJ2-3, the complete variable domain is GAGVSQSPRYKVTKRGQDVTLRCDPISSHATLYWYQQALGQGPEFLTYFNYEAQPDKSGLPSDRFSAERPEGSISTLTIQRTEQRDSAMYRCASSSSPGGGDTQYFGPGTRLTVL.

The chain links TRBV9 to TRBJ2-2; 9 positions agree with TRBD2. V lost 6 bases, J lost 0 bases, and 9 bases stayed unmatched. Germline-derived CDR1 and CDR2 are SGDLS and YYNGEE. The length of the CDR3 is 17 residues. The CDR3 bases are TGTGCCAGCAACCGACCTAGCGGGGACGCGAACACCGGGGAGCTGTTTTTT. It codes for CASNRPSGDANTGELFF.

The V gene is TRBV27, the J gene TRBJ1-2, with a tentative D call TRBD1 (6 bases). The CDR3 has 15 amino acids. CDR1 and CDR2 (germline): MNHEY, SMNVEV (reference sequence). Deletions cut 4 bases from V and 2 bases from J, with 14 bases between. This CDR3 reads CASSSYRVGNYGYTF. CDR3 DNA sequence: TGTGCCAGCAGTTCTTACAGGGTAGGGAACTATGGCTACACCTTC.